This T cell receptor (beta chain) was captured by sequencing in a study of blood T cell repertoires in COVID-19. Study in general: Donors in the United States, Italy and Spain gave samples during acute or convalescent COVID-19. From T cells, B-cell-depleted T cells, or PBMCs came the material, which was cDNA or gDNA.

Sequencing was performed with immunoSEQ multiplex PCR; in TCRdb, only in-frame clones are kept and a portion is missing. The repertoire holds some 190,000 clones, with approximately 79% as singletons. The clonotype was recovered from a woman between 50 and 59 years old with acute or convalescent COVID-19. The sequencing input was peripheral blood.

CDR3 DNA: TGTGCCAGCAGAACTTACAGGGGTGTACAAGAGACCCAGTACTTC. Protein product: CASRTYRGVQETQYF. The V and J genes are TRBV11-2 and TRBJ2-5; 7 nucleotides align to TRBD1. The V gene's germline CDR1 is SGHAT and CDR2 FQNNGV. Trimming at V came to 6 bases and at J to 2 bases, leaving 9 bases not matched to a gene. The CDR3 consists of 15 residues.